This T cell receptor (beta chain) came from a study of human T cells and chemical hapten exposure. At the level of the study: Patch tests put 0.01% DPC on the upper back, read at 6 days. The patients were mostly female; they had alopecia areata, totalis or universalis. Findings of the study overall: Positive correlation was observed between PT1 expanded TCR counts and patch test score.

As the library was built, unique molecular identifiers were attached to individual cDNA molecules. TCRdb re-derived calls from the RACE reads in MiXCR, one entry per CDR3 protein. Of around 100,000 distinct CDR3 sequences listed, less than 14% were seen once; the top ten hold more than 2.5%. Time point reported: pre-sensitization, week 0. The treatment here: therapeutic diphenylcyclopropenone sensitization with weekly scalp DPC. V was shortened by 6 bases and J by 0 bases, with 8 bases between the two germline ends. CDR1 is ENHRY, CDR2 SYGVKD, per germline. CDR3 length: 14 residues. A word on this clonotype: The antigen remains unidentified.

Sequencing used whole blood, obtained in connection with sensitization to the hapten diphenylcyclopropenone (DPC). The clonotype originates from an older woman with alopecia areata. Some clones in this sample may be carry-over from other donors' samples. V gene TRBV10-3 combines with J gene TRBJ1-4; D is undetermined. CDR3 sequence (DNA): TGTGCCATCAGCGACCGGGCAACTAATGAAAAACTGTTTTTT. Translation: CAISDRATNEKLFF.